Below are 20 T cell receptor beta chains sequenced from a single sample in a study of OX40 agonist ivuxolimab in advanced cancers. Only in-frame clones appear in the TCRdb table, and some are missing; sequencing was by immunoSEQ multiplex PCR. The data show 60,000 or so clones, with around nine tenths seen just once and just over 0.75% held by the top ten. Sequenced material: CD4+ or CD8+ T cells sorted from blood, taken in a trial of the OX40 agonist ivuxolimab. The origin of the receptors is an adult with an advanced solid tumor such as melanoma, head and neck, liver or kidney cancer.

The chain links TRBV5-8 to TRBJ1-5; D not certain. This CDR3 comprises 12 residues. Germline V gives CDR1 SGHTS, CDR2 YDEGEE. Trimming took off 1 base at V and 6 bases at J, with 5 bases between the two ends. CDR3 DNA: TGTGCCAGCAGCTTGTTCCGTCAGCCCCAGCATTTT. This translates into CASSLFRQPQHF.

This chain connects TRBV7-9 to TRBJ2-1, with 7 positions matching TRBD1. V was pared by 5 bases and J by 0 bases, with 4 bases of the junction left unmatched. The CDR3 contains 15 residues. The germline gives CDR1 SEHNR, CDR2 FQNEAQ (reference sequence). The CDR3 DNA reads TGTGCCAGCAGCCCAAGACAGGGCTCCTACAATGAGCAGTTCTTC. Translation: CASSPRQGSYNEQFF. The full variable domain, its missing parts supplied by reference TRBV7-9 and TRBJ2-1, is DTGVSQNPRHKITKRGQNVTFRCDPISEHNRLYWYRQTLGQGPEFLTYFQNEAQLEKSRLLSDRFSAERPKGSFSTLEIQRTEQGDSAMYLCASSPRQGSYNEQFFGPGTRLTVL.

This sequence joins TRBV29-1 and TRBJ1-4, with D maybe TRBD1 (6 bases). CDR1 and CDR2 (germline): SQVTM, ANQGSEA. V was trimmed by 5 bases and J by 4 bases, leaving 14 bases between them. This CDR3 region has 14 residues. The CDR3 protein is CSVFGGAGNEKLFF. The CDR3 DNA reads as TGCAGCGTTTTTGGGGGCGCGGGTAATGAAAAACTGTTTTTT. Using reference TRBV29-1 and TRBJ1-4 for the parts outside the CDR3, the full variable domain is SAVISQKPSRDICQRGTSLTIQCQVDSQVTMMFWYRQQPGQSLTLIATANQGSEATYESGFVIDKFPISRPNLTFSTLTVSNMSPEDSSIYLCSVFGGAGNEKLFFGSGTQLSVL.

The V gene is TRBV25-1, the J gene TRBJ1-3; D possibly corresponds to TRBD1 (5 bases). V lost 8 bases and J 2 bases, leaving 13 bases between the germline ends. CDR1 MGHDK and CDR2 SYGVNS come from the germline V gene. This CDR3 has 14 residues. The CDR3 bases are TGTGCCAGCTCGGCGGGGGGGGCTGGAAACACCATATATTTT. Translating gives CASSAGGAGNTIYF.

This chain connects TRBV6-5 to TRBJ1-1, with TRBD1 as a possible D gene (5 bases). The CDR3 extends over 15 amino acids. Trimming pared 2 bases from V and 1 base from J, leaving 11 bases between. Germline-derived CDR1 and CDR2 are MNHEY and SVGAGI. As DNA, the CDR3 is TGTGCCAGCAGTTACGGGGCAGCACGGAACACTGAAGCTTTCTTT. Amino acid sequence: CASSYGAARNTEAFF.

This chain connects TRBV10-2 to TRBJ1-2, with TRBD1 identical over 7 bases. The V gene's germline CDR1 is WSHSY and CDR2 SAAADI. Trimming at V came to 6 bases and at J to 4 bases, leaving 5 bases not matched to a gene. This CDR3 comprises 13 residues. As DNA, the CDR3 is TGCGCCAGCAGCGATGGGGACAGCTATGGCTACACCTTC. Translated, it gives CASSDGDSYGYTF.

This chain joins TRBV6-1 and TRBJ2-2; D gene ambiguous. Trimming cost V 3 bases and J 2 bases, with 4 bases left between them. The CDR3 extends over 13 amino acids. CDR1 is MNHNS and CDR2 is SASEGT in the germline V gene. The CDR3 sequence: CASSDPNTGELFF. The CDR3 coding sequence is TGTGCCAGCAGTGACCCTAACACCGGGGAGCTGTTTTTT.

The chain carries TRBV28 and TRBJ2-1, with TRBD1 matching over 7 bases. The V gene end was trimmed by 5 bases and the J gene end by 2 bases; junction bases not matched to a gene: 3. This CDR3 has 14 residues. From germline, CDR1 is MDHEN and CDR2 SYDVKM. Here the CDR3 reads CASSEGQTYNEQFF. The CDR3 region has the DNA TGTGCCAGCAGTGAGGGACAGACCTACAATGAGCAGTTCTTC.

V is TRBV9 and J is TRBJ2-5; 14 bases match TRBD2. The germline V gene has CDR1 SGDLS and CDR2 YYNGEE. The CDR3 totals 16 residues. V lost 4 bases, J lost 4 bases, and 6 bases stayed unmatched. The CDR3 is CASSPTSGRALETQYF. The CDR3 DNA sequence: TGTGCCAGCAGCCCGACTAGCGGGAGGGCCCTAGAGACCCAGTACTTC.

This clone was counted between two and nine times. Here the CDR3 reads CSVGTEPNEKLFF. CDR3 DNA sequence: TGCAGCGTTGGGACAGAGCCTAATGAAAAACTGTTTTTT. V gene TRBV29-1 combines with J gene TRBJ1-4; D may be TRBD1 (6 bases). Trimming removed 4 bases at V and 3 bases at J, with 9 bases between. The germline gives CDR1 SQVTM, CDR2 ANQGSEA. The CDR3 is 13 residues long.

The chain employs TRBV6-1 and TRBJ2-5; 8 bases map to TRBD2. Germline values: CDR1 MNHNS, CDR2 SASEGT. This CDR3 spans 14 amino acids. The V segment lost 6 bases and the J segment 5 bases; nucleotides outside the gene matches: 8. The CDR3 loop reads CASSRGLVEETQYF. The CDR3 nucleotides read TGTGCCAGCAGCCGGGGACTAGTGGAGGAGACCCAGTACTTC.

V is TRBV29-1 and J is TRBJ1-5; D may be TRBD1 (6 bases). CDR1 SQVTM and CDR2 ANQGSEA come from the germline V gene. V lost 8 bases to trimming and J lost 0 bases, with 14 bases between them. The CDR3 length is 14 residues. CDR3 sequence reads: CSPWDTLSNQPQHF. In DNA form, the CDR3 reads TGCAGCCCATGGGACACCCTTAGCAATCAGCCCCAGCATTTT. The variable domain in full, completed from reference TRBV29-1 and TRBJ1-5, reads SAVISQKPSRDICQRGTSLTIQCQVDSQVTMMFWYRQQPGQSLTLIATANQGSEATYESGFVIDKFPISRPNLTFSTLTVSNMSPEDSSIYLCSPWDTLSNQPQHFGDGTRLSIL.

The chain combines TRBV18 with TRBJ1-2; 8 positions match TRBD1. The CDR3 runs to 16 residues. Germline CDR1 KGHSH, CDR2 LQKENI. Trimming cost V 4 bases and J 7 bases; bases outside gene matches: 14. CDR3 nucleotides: TGTGCCAGCTCACTAACCCTCGGACAGGGTGAGGGTGGCTACACCTTC. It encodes CASSLTLGQGEGGYTF.

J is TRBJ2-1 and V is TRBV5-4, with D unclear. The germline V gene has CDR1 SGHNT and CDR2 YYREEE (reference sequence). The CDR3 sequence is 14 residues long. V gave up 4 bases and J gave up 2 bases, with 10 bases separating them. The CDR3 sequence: CASSPAPAYNEQFF. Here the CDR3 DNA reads TGTGCCAGCAGCCCGGCCCCTGCCTACAATGAGCAGTTCTTC.

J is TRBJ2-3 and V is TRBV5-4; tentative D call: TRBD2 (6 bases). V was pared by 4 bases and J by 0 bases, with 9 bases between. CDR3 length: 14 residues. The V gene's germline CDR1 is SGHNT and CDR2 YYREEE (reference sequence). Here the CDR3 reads CASSNSGSTDTQYF. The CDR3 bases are TGTGCCAGCAGCAATAGCGGAAGCACAGATACGCAGTATTTT.

CDR3 sequence (DNA): TGTGCCAGCACACAGGGTTTTGGGGCCAACGTCCTGACTTTC. This translates into CASTQGFGANVLTF. The chain carries TRBV27 and TRBJ2-6; D may be TRBD1 (6 bases). The germline gives CDR1 MNHEY, CDR2 SMNVEV (reference sequence). This CDR3 is built from 14 residues. V was pared by 7 bases and J by 3 bases, with 10 bases between.

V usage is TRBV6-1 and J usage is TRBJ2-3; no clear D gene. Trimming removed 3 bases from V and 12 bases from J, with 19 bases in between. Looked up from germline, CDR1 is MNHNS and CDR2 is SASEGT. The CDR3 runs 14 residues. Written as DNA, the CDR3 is TGTGCCAGCAGTGAGGCCTCAATGCTTTCTGGCCAGTATTTT. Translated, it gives CASSEASMLSGQYF.

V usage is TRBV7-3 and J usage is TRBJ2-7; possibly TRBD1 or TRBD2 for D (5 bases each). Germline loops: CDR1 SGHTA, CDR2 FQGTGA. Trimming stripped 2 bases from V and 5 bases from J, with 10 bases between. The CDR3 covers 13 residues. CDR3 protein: CASSLHGANEQYF. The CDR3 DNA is TGTGCCAGCAGCTTACACGGGGCGAACGAGCAGTACTTC.

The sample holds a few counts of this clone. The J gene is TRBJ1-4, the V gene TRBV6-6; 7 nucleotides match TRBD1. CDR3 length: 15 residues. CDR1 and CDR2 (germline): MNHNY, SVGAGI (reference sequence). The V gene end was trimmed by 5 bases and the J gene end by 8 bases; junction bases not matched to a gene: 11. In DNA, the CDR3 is TGTGCCAGCAGTCAGGAGACAGGGTATCACGAAAAACTGTTTTTT. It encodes CASSQETGYHEKLFF.

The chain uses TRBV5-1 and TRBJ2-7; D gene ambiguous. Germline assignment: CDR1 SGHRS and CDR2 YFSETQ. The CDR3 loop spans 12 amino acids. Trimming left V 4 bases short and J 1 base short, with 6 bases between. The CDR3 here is CASSVNSYEQYF. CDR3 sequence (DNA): TGCGCCAGCAGCGTAAATTCCTACGAGCAGTACTTC.